This T cell receptor beta chain was captured in a study of blood T cell repertoires in COVID-19. Only in-frame clones appear in the TCRdb table, and some are missing; sequencing was by immunoSEQ multiplex PCR. The sample has tens of thousands of clones, more than 65% seen once; the top ten hold 11% to 15%. Germline values: CDR1 GTSNPN, CDR2 SVGIG (reference sequence). The CDR3 length is 12 residues. V lost 2 bases, J lost 10 bases, and 2 bases stayed unmatched. The chain joins TRBV30 to TRBJ1-6; 7 bases line up with TRBD1. This sequence originates from a human donor in a cohort sampled during active COVID-19. What was sequenced was peripheral blood. The CDR3 spells CAWSLQGSPLHF. CDR3 coding DNA: TGTGCCTGGAGTCTACAGGGGTCACCCCTCCACTTT.